The sequence of this TCR beta chain was determined in a study of response to subunit inactivated influenza vaccine. Study-wide findings and caveats: Each seasonal influenza vaccination, the authors suggested, recruits few new T cells.

Turning to this clonotype: What it binds is not known.

TCRdb processed the RT-PCR reads anew with MiXCR; each CDR3 protein has one entry. The sample gives hundreds of thousands of distinct CDR3 sequences, roughly 10% of which show up once; 8% to 13% is in the top ten. These data were also filed under a second study, of T cells expressing NK-cell markers. From that report: Generation of TCR beta cDNA was performed by 5'RACE template switching incorporating UMIs. The authors applied an anti-gamma-delta TCR antibody in several experiments, and it restricted sorting to alpha-beta TCR T cells. These same clonotypes (in four donors) also led the CD3+CD56-NKG2C+ fraction.

The sequences come from PBMCs from blood, collected on the day of vaccination. The receptor comes from a middle-aged man who received an inactivated influenza vaccine.

The CDR3 is CASSSGLAGEQYF. In nucleotides, the CDR3 is TGTGCCAGCAGTTCGGGACTAGCGGGGGAGCAGTACTTC. V and J are TRBV12-3 or TRBV12-4 and TRBJ2-7, with 13 bases fitting TRBD2. J gave up 7 bases and V 4 bases, and 1 base lay outside the gene matches. The length of the CDR3 is 13 residues.